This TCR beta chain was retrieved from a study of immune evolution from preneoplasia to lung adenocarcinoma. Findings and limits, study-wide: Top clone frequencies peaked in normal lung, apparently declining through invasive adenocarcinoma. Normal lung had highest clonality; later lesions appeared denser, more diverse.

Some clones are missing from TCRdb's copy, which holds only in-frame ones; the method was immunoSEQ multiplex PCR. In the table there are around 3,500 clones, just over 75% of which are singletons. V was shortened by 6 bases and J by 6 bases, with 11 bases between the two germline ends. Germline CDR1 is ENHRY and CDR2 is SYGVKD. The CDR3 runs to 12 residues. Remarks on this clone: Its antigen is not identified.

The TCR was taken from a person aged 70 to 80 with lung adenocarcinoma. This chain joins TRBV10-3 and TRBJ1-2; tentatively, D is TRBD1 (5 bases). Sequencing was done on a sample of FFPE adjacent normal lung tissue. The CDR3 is CAIRTGTDGYTF. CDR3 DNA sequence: TGTGCCATCAGGACCGGGACGGATGGCTACACCTTC.